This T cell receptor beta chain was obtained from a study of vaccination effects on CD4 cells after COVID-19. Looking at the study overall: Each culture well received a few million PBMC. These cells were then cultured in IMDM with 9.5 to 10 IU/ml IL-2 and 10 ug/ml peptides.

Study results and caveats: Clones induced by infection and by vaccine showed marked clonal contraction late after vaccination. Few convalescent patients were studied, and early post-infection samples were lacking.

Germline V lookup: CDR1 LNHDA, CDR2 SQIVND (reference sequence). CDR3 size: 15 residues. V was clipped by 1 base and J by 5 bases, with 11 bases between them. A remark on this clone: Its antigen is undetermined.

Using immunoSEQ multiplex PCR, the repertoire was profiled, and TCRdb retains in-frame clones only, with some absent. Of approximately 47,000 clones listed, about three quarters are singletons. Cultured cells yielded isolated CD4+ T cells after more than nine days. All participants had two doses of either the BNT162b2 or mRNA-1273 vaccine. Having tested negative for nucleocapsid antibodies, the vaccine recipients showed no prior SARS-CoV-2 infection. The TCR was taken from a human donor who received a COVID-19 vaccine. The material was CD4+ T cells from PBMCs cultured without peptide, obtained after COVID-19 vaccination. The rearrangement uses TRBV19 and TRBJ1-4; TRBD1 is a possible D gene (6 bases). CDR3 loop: CASSIGYRVNEKLFF. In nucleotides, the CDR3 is TGTGCCAGTAGTATAGGATACAGGGTCAATGAAAAACTGTTTTTT.